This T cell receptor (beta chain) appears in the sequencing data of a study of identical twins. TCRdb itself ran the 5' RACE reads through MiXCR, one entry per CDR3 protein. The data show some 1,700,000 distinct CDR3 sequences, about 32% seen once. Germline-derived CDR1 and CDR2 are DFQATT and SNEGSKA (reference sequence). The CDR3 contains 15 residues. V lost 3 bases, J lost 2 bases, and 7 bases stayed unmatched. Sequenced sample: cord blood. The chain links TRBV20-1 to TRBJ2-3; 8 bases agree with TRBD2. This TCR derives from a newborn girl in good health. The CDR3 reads CSASPLAGFTDTQYF. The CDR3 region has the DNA TGCAGTGCTAGTCCTTTAGCGGGGTTCACAGATACGCAGTATTTT.